This paragraph covers one TCR beta chain sequence. CDR1 is SGHVS, CDR2 FNYEAQ, per germline. After removal of 5 bases from V and 1 base from J, the junction contained 3 bases not matched to a gene. This CDR3 comprises 16 residues. This specimen comes from a study of shared clonotypes between healthy human individuals. The method was immunoSEQ multiplex PCR; TCRdb's version includes in-frame clones alone and lacks a portion of them. The sample lists some 2,400,000 clones, approximately 96% seen once, with over 0.1% in the top ten. Sequencing was carried out using naive CD4+ T cells sorted from blood. The subset is: CD45RA+ positively selected. The chain is built from TRBV7-6 and TRBJ2-3, with 13 bases aligning to TRBD2. This TCR was sampled from a man aged 18-30 years in good health. The CDR3 DNA sequence: TGTGCCAGCAGCCCCGGGACTAGCGGGGGCACAGATACGCAGTATTTT. Translation gives CASSPGTSGGTDTQYF.